The TCR beta chain under discussion was sequenced for a study of blood T cell repertoires in COVID-19. This table comes from immunoSEQ multiplex PCR, and its TCRdb copy is limited to in-frame clones, with some not included. The table includes fewer than 250,000 clones, approximately 88% detected once. CDR3 length: 15 residues. The germline V gene encodes CDR1 LNHDA and CDR2 SQIVND (reference sequence). V lost 1 base and J 7 bases, leaving 13 bases between the germline ends. The genes are TRBV19 and TRBJ2-2; D may be TRBD1 (6 bases). The specimen sequenced was PBMCs or T cells enriched from blood (not recorded which). The sequence was collected from a woman between 25 and 40 years old who had been exposed to COVID-19. In nucleotides, the CDR3 is TGTGCCAGTAGTATAGCCAGGGGAAGGGGCGGGGAGCTGTTTTTT. Translating it yields CASSIARGRGGELFF.